A selection of T cell receptor beta chains follows, all from one sample in a study of cytomegalovirus exposure and HLA in healthy donors. Sequenced by immunoSEQ multiplex PCR; TCRdb stores in-frame clones only, minus some. In the table there are around 150,000 clones, approximately 80% of which are singletons. Sequencing was carried out using PBMCs. The receptors here all came from a man aged 18 to 30 in good health and CMV-seronegative. CDR3s include the opening cysteine and the closing phenylalanine or tryptophan. The D gene is left open where the match is weak. Clone size, where shown, is once, few, many, or a class for clones that have expanded.

D: NA
J: TRBJ1-1
V: TRBV5-1
size: NA
CDR3: CASSLEELTEAFF
DNA: TGCGCCAGCAGCTTGGAAGAACTCACTGAAGCTTTCTTT

D: NA
J: TRBJ1-1
V: TRBV19
size: NA
CDR3: CASVGPRGGTEAFF
DNA: TGTGCCAGTGTGGGGCCCCGGGGGGGCACTGAAGCTTTCTTT

D: TRBD1
J: TRBJ2-2
V: TRBV28
size: NA
CDR3: CAALPGTGVPGELFF
DNA: TGTGCCGCTCTTCCCGGGACAGGGGTCCCCGGGGAGCTGTTTTTT

D: TRBD2
J: TRBJ2-1
V: TRBV28
size: NA
CDR3: CASSLPSSGYNEQFF
DNA: TGTGCCAGCAGTCTCCCATCTAGCGGCTACAATGAGCAGTTCTTC

D: TRBD1
J: TRBJ1-6
V: TRBV28
size: NA
CDR3: CASRPDRASYNSPLHF
DNA: TGTGCCAGCAGACCTGACAGGGCCTCTTATAATTCACCCCTCCACTTT

D: TRBD1
J: TRBJ1-6
V: TRBV7-6
size: NA
CDR3: CASRITYRGNNSPLHF
DNA: TGTGCCAGCCGAATTACCTACAGGGGGAATAATTCACCCCTCCACTTT

D: TRBD1
J: TRBJ2-3
V: TRBV7-3
size: NA
CDR3: CASSSGQAADTQYF
DNA: TGTGCCAGCAGCTCCGGACAGGCGGCGGATACGCAGTATTTT

D: TRBD1
J: TRBJ2-7
V: TRBV9
size: NA
CDR3: CASSVGQGILYEQYF
DNA: TGTGCCAGCAGCGTCGGACAGGGGATTCTTTACGAGCAGTACTTC

D: NA
J: TRBJ1-2
V: TRBV29-1
size: NA
CDR3: CSVERGAEGYTF
DNA: TGCAGCGTTGAACGGGGGGCTGAAGGCTACACCTTC

D: NA
J: TRBJ1-2
V: TRBV6-6
size: NA
CDR3: CASTGVEGYTF
DNA: TGTGCCAGCACGGGGGTAGAAGGCTACACCTTC

D: NA
J: TRBJ1-6
V: TRBV30
size: few
CDR3: CAWRPGLNSPLHF
DNA: TGTGCCTGGAGGCCAGGGCTTAATTCACCCCTCCACTTT

D: NA
J: TRBJ2-3
V: TRBV7-9
size: NA
CDR3: CASSSGFDDSGDTQYF
DNA: TGTGCCAGCAGCTCTGGCTTCGACGATTCGGGAGATACGCAGTATTTT

D: TRBD1
J: TRBJ2-7
V: TRBV7-3
size: NA
CDR3: CAGSLVGTGSSYEQYF
DNA: TGTGCCGGCAGCTTAGTCGGGACAGGGAGCTCCTACGAGCAGTACTTC

D: NA
J: TRBJ1-4
V: TRBV2
size: NA
CDR3: CASEARESLNEKLFF
DNA: TGTGCCAGCGAGGCACGGGAGAGCCTTAATGAAAAACTGTTTTTT

D: NA
J: TRBJ1-1
V: TRBV19
size: NA
CDR3: CASSIEGMNTEAFF
DNA: TGTGCCAGTAGTATAGAGGGCATGAACACTGAAGCTTTCTTT

D: TRBD2
J: TRBJ2-7
V: TRBV25-1
size: NA
CDR3: CASRLAGGPGEQYF
DNA: TGTGCCAGCAGACTAGCGGGGGGCCCGGGAGAGCAGTACTTC

D: NA
J: TRBJ1-5
V: TRBV6-5
size: NA
CDR3: CASSYAENQPQHF
DNA: TGTGCCAGCAGCTATGCCGAGAATCAGCCCCAGCATTTT

D: TRBD1
J: TRBJ1-2
V: TRBV18
size: NA
CDR3: CASSETGQYGYTF
DNA: TGTGCCAGCTCAGAAACGGGACAGTATGGCTACACCTTC

D: NA
J: TRBJ2-3
V: TRBV7-3
size: NA
CDR3: CASSPGQSTDTQYF
DNA: TGTGCCAGCAGCCCTGGACAGAGCACAGATACGCAGTATTTT

D: TRBD1
J: TRBJ1-1
V: TRBV18
size: NA
CDR3: CASLQDRAGTEAFF
DNA: TGTGCCAGCTTACAGGACAGGGCGGGGACTGAAGCTTTCTTT

D: NA
J: TRBJ2-7
V: TRBV7-6
size: once
CDR3: CASSLARALSYEQYF
DNA: TGTGCCAGCAGCTTAGCCCGCGCCCTCTCCTACGAGCAGTACTTC

D: TRBD2
J: TRBJ2-7
V: TRBV5-1
size: NA
CDR3: CASAGGYYEQYF
DNA: TGCGCCAGCGCGGGGGGGTACTACGAGCAGTACTTC

D: TRBD1
J: TRBJ2-7
V: TRBV27
size: NA
CDR3: CASSYGQEYEQYF
DNA: TGTGCCAGCAGTTATGGACAGGAGTACGAGCAGTACTTC

D: TRBD1
J: TRBJ1-6
V: TRBV27
size: NA
CDR3: CASSFEPGGEYSPLHF
DNA: TGTGCCAGCAGTTTCGAGCCAGGGGGCGAGTATTCACCCCTCCACTTT

D: NA
J: TRBJ1-4
V: TRBV28
size: NA
CDR3: CASSEPGTTNEKLFF
DNA: TGTGCCAGCAGCGAACCCGGGACAACTAATGAAAAACTGTTTTTT

D: NA
J: TRBJ2-7
V: TRBV2
size: NA
CDR3: CASSEALTSRLEQYF
DNA: TGTGCCAGCAGTGAAGCGCTCACATCCCGCCTCGAGCAGTACTTC